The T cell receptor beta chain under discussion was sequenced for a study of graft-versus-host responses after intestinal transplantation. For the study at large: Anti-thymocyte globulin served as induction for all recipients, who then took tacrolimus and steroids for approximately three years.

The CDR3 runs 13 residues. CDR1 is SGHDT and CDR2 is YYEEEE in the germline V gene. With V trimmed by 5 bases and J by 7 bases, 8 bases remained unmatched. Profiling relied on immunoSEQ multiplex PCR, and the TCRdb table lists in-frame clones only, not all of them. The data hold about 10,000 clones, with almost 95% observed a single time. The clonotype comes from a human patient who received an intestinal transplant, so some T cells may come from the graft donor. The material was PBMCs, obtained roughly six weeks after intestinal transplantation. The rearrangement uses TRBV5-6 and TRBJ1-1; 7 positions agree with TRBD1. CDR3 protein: CASRQGGVGEAFF. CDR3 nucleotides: TGTGCCAGCAGACAAGGGGGCGTGGGTGAAGCTTTCTTT.